These 10 T cell receptor beta chains were sequenced from one sample in a study of blood T cells in healthy people across ages. Primed by a sample-barcoded 5' primer and a J-beta primer mix, a second PCR proceeded for roughly 7 to 11 cycles. Each CDR3 protein is one row after TCRdb ran MiXCR on the 5' RACE reads. Of about 580,000 distinct CDR3 sequences in the sample, roughly 48% were seen once. The source material was blood. The receptors were gathered from an elderly man in good health.

The genes are TRBV5-1 and TRBJ1-2; 8 nucleotides match TRBD1. Looked up from germline, CDR1 is SGHRS and CDR2 is YFSETQ. CDR3 length: 15 residues. Trimming took 6 bases from V and 0 from J; bases not matched to a gene: 7. The DNA of the CDR3 is TGCGCCAGCAACCGGGGGACAGGTCCTAACTATGGCTACACCTTC. Translated, it gives CASNRGTGPNYGYTF.

V is TRBV10-3 and J is TRBJ2-1; TRBD2 agrees at 10 bases. Unmatched junction bases numbered 15, after V lost 3 bases and J lost 4 bases. CDR3 length: 19 amino acids. Per germline, CDR1 ENHRY and CDR2 SYGVKD. The CDR3 nucleotides are TGTGCCATCAGTGATCCGGGGATTTTAGCGGGAGGATCTTACAATGAGCAGTTCTTC. This translates into CAISDPGILAGGSYNEQFF.

This clonotype was found a few times. This rearrangement joins TRBV29-1 to TRBJ2-1; 9 positions match TRBD2. V lost 6 bases, J lost 6 bases, and 9 bases stayed unmatched. The CDR3 covers 14 residues. The germline V gene has CDR1 SQVTM and CDR2 ANQGSEA. The CDR3 sequence: CSVGASGTGNEQFF. DNA for the CDR3: TGCAGCGTGGGCGCTAGCGGGACCGGCAATGAGCAGTTCTTC.

V gene TRBV20-1 combines with J gene TRBJ1-1; 7 nucleotides match TRBD1. This CDR3 is 13 amino acids long. CDR1 and CDR2 from the germline V gene are DFQATT and SNEGSKA (reference sequence). V lost 8 bases to trimming and J lost 3 bases; unmatched junction nucleotides: 9. CDR3 in amino acids: CSTNQGGYTEAFF. In nucleotides, the CDR3 is TGCAGTACTAATCAGGGGGGATACACTGAAGCTTTCTTT.

This clonotype was seen more than once but under ten times. This rearrangement joins TRBV20-1 to TRBJ2-5, with D hard to call. Germline CDR1 is DFQATT and CDR2 is SNEGSKA (reference sequence). This CDR3 region has 15 residues. Trimming stripped 1 base from V and 2 bases from J, with 14 bases between. CDR3 region: CSARVGAGKQETQYF. CDR3 bases: TGCAGTGCTAGAGTTGGCGCAGGAAAGCAAGAGACCCAGTACTTC.

This clonotype has more than one count but fewer than ten. This chain uses TRBV6-6 with TRBJ2-5; perhaps TRBD1 as D (6 bases). V lost 6 bases, J lost 4 bases, and 12 bases lay in between. This CDR3 has 13 residues. Per the germline V gene, CDR1 is MNHNY and CDR2 is SVGAGI (reference sequence). The CDR3 loop is CASSYRDRETQYF. Written as DNA, the CDR3 is TGTGCCAGCAGCTACAGGGACCGAGAGACCCAGTACTTC.

This clonotype was detected once. This chain joins TRBV24-1 and TRBJ2-1; weak D call: TRBD2 (6 bases). The CDR3 length is 11 residues. In germline, CDR1 is KGHDR, CDR2 SFDVKD. Trimming took off 7 bases at V and 9 bases at J, with 9 bases between the two ends. The CDR3 DNA sequence: TGTGCCACCAGGGTGGGGGGTGAGCAGTTCTTC. This sequence encodes CATRVGGEQFF.

This clonotype was seen a few times. The chain joins TRBV24-1 to TRBJ2-1, with a tentative D call TRBD1 (7 bases). CDR1 KGHDR and CDR2 SFDVKD come from the germline V gene. The CDR3 totals 14 residues. Trimming took 5 bases from V and 7 from J, leaving 14 bases between them. DNA for the CDR3: TGTGCCACCAGTGCCTCTTCAGGGGGGAATGAGCAGTTCTTC. Its translation is CATSASSGGNEQFF.

There are a few counts of this clonotype. The chain uses TRBV29-1 and TRBJ1-1; 8 nucleotides align to TRBD1. Germline V lookup: CDR1 SQVTM, CDR2 ANQGSEA. This CDR3 has 13 amino acids. V lost 6 bases, J lost 1 base, and 4 bases stayed unmatched. CDR3 nucleotide sequence: TGCAGCGTCGGAGACAGGGGGAACACTGAAGCTTTCTTT. Protein: CSVGDRGNTEAFF.

This clonotype was counted a few times. This rearrangement joins TRBV20-1 to TRBJ2-3; the D is unclear. The CDR3 contains 14 residues. Trimming shortened V by 0 bases and J by 1 base, and 8 bases separated the two germline ends. Germline V gene sequence: CDR1 DFQATT, CDR2 SNEGSKA (reference sequence). The chain's CDR3 is CSARDLRGTDTQYF. As DNA, the CDR3 is TGCAGTGCTAGAGATCTACGGGGCACAGATACGCAGTATTTT.